These 31 T cell receptor beta chains originate from one sample sequenced in a study of T cells after yellow fever vaccination. MiXCR, run by TCRdb on the 5' RACE reads, gives a single entry per CDR3 protein. The sample consists of approximately 550,000 distinct CDR3 sequences, roughly 14% of them appearing once. The sequences come from PBMCs, collected on the day of the yellow fever booster vaccination. The receptors were sampled from a man younger than 40 who received the YFV17D yellow fever vaccine.

The V call is TRBV20-1, the J call TRBJ2-7; TRBD1 matches 8 bases. The CDR3 sequence is 13 residues long. Germline-derived CDR1 and CDR2 are DFQATT and SNEGSKA (reference sequence). V lost 6 bases to trimming and J lost 1 base; unmatched junction nucleotides: 5. CDR3 protein: CSAARQGSYEQYF. The CDR3 DNA follows: TGCAGTGCGGCCCGACAGGGGTCCTACGAGCAGTACTTC.

This clonotype was counted many times. V gene TRBV28 combines with J gene TRBJ2-3; 9 positions match TRBD2. The CDR3 runs 15 residues. Germline V gene lookup returns CDR1 MDHEN and CDR2 SYDVKM. Germline trimming cut 2 bases from V and 5 bases from J; bases unmatched to any gene: 5. The CDR3 sequence is CASSLPAGGGDTQYF. The DNA of the CDR3 is TGTGCCAGCAGTTTACCCGCGGGAGGGGGAGATACGCAGTATTTT.

This clonotype was seen more than once but under ten times. V and J are TRBV6-5 and TRBJ2-5; possible D gene TRBD1, 5 bases. CDR1 is MNHEY, CDR2 SVGAGI, per germline. The CDR3 is 15 residues long. Trimming removed 2 bases from V and 1 base from J, with 11 bases in between. The CDR3 DNA follows: TGTGCCAGCAGTTACGGCCAGGGCGGCCAAGAGACCCAGTACTTC. Translation gives CASSYGQGGQETQYF.

Only a few counts were recorded for this clonotype. The DNA for the CDR3 is TGTGCCAGCTCACCAAGGCCGAACACTAACTATGGCTACACCTTC. This codes for CASSPRPNTNYGYTF. The V call is TRBV18, the J call TRBJ1-2; D gene ambiguous. The CDR3 consists of 15 residues. The V end lost 2 bases, the J end lost 0 bases, and 10 bases lay between the germline ends. CDR1 KGHSH and CDR2 LQKENI come from the germline V gene. Using reference TRBV18 and TRBJ1-2 for the parts outside the CDR3, the full variable domain is NAGVMQNPRHLVRRRGQEARLRCSPMKGHSHVYWYRQLPEEGLKFMVYLQKENIIDESGMPKERFSAEFPKEGPSILRIQQVVRGDSAAYFCASSPRPNTNYGYTFGSGTRLTVV.

The table lists this clonotype with many counts. The V gene is TRBV20-1, the J gene TRBJ2-1; maybe TRBD2 (5 bases). The V gene's germline CDR1 is DFQATT and CDR2 SNEGSKA (reference sequence). V gave up 1 base and J gave up 4 bases, with 14 bases separating them. CDR3 size: 15 residues. The CDR3 DNA reads TGCAGTGCTAGAGGAGGGCGGCTTGCTTACAATGAGCAGTTCTTC. Its protein is CSARGGRLAYNEQFF.

The table lists this clonotype with a few counts. CDR3 amino acids: CASSRPGQGFDEKLFF. In DNA form, the CDR3 reads TGCGCCAGCAGCAGACCGGGACAGGGTTTTGATGAAAAACTGTTTTTT. This rearrangement joins TRBV5-1 to TRBJ1-4; 9 nucleotides match TRBD1. V lost 4 bases, J lost 6 bases, and 10 bases stayed unmatched. Germline values: CDR1 SGHRS, CDR2 YFSETQ. The CDR3 runs 16 residues.

The chain combines TRBV6-1 with TRBJ2-2; a weak D match, TRBD1 (6 bases). V lost 6 bases, J lost 7 bases, and 21 bases lay in between. CDR1 and CDR2 (germline): MNHNS, SASEGT. This CDR3 region has 16 residues. As DNA, the CDR3 is TGTGCCAGCAGGGATTGGGACATAAAAATTGACGGGGAGCTGTTTTTT. Translating gives CASRDWDIKIDGELFF.

This clonotype came up a few times. V usage is TRBV5-1 and J usage is TRBJ1-2; maybe TRBD1 (5 bases). The germline gives CDR1 SGHRS, CDR2 YFSETQ. Trimming shortened V by 2 bases and J by 8 bases, and 10 bases separated the two germline ends. This CDR3 is built from 12 residues. The CDR3 DNA reads TGCGCCAGCAGCTTCCAGGGCGACGGCTACACCTTC. Its protein product is CASSFQGDGYTF.

V gene TRBV11-2 combines with J gene TRBJ2-4, with TRBD2 matching 11 bases. Trimming took 5 bases from V and 8 from J; bases not matched to a gene: 14. The V gene's germline CDR1 is SGHAT and CDR2 FQNNGV. The CDR3 loop spans 17 amino acids. CDR3 sequence reads: CASSPPLLAGVFDIQYF. In nucleotides, the CDR3 is TGTGCCAGCAGCCCCCCCCTACTAGCGGGAGTCTTTGACATTCAGTACTTC.

The J gene is TRBJ2-5, the V gene TRBV6-2 or TRBV6-3; 7 bases line up with TRBD1. The J segment lost 8 bases and the V segment lost 6 bases, leaving 9 bases of the junction unmatched. The germline CDR1 and CDR2 sequences are MNHEY and SVGEGT. The CDR3 consists of 13 residues. CDR3 region: CASSGTATNTQYF. The CDR3 coding sequence is TGTGCCAGCAGCGGGACAGCCACTAATACCCAGTACTTC.

V and J are TRBV20-1 and TRBJ2-3; a weak D match, TRBD2 (5 bases). Per germline, CDR1 DFQATT and CDR2 SNEGSKA (reference sequence). CDR3 size: 13 residues. Deletions cut 3 bases from V and 6 bases from J, with 13 bases between. CDR3 sequence reads: CSASLDSRDTQYF. CDR3 bases: TGCAGTGCTAGTTTGGACTCAAGGGATACGCAGTATTTT.

The chain joins TRBV7-9 to TRBJ2-7; D remains unclear. Looked up from germline, CDR1 is SEHNR and CDR2 is FQNEAQ (reference sequence). This CDR3 spans 15 amino acids. V lost 1 base, J lost 5 bases, and 15 bases lay in between. CDR3 sequence: CASSLVSPGWDEQYF. CDR3 DNA sequence: TGTGCCAGCAGCTTAGTCTCTCCAGGCTGGGACGAGCAGTACTTC.

The chain couples TRBV7-9 to TRBJ1-6; no definite D call. The CDR3 has 12 amino acids. Germline V gene lookup returns CDR1 SEHNR and CDR2 FQNEAQ (reference sequence). V gave up 4 bases and J gave up 9 bases, with 7 bases separating them. For the CDR3, the DNA is TGTGCCAGCAGCTCTTCGGGTTCACCCCTCCACTTT. Translated, it gives CASSSSGSPLHF. Together with reference TRBV7-9 and TRBJ1-6, the CDR3 gives the full variable domain: DTGVSQNPRHKITKRGQNVTFRCDPISEHNRLYWYRQTLGQGPEFLTYFQNEAQLEKSRLLSDRFSAERPKGSFSTLEIQRTEQGDSAMYLCASSSSGSPLHFGNGTRLTVT.

The V gene is TRBV20-1, the J gene TRBJ2-5; D uncertain. Between the trimmed V and J ends, which lost 7 bases and 6 bases, there was a span of 18 bases. Germline loops: CDR1 DFQATT, CDR2 SNEGSKA (reference sequence). The CDR3 totals 13 residues. CDR3 protein: CSVPTGPEKTQYF. CDR3 in DNA: TGCAGTGTTCCGACTGGACCAGAGAAGACCCAGTACTTC.

The rearrangement uses TRBV3-1 and TRBJ2-1; either TRBD1 or TRBD2 may fit D (5 bases each). Germline assignment: CDR1 LGHDT and CDR2 YNNKEL (reference sequence). With 5 bases removed from V and 1 base from J, the gap between germline ends came to 9 bases. The CDR3 loop spans 14 amino acids. The DNA of the CDR3 is TGTGCCAGCAGCACGGGACGATCCTACAATGAGCAGTTCTTC. It specifies CASSTGRSYNEQFF.

This clonotype was seen more than once but under ten times. The chain combines TRBV6-5 with TRBJ1-6, with D possibly being TRBD1 (5 bases). V dropped 2 bases and J dropped 10 bases, with 27 bases sitting between them. This CDR3 region has 19 residues. CDR1 is MNHEY and CDR2 is SVGAGI in the germline V gene. CDR3 region: CASSYERGGREMLRSPLHF. The CDR3 region has the DNA TGTGCCAGCAGTTACGAGCGAGGAGGCAGGGAGATGTTGAGGTCACCCCTCCACTTT.

The DNA of the CDR3 is TGTGCCAGCAGTTACTCGTCGGGCACCATATATTTT. Residues: CASSYSSGTIYF. This rearrangement joins TRBV6-6 to TRBJ1-3; D not certain. The CDR3 runs 12 residues. The V end lost 0 bases, the J end lost 9 bases, and 6 bases lay between the germline ends. The germline CDR1 and CDR2 sequences are MNHNY and SVGAGI (reference sequence).

The rearrangement links TRBV7-9 to TRBJ2-5, with TRBD1 as a possible D gene (7 bases). The ends were cut back, 5 bases at V and 5 bases at J, with 15 bases in the middle. CDR3 length equals 14 residues. Germline CDR1 and CDR2: SEHNR and FQNEAQ (reference sequence). The CDR3 is CASSPGGKRETQYF. The CDR3 coding sequence is TGTGCCAGCAGCCCAGGGGGGAAACGGGAGACCCAGTACTTC. Full variable domain (outside the CDR3, taken from reference TRBV7-9 and TRBJ2-5): DTGVSQNPRHKITKRGQNVTFRCDPISEHNRLYWYRQTLGQGPEFLTYFQNEAQLEKSRLLSDRFSAERPKGSFSTLEIQRTEQGDSAMYLCASSPGGKRETQYFGPGTRLLVL.

The chain joins TRBV20-1 to TRBJ2-1; TRBD1 is a possible D gene (6 bases). Germline CDR1 and CDR2: DFQATT and SNEGSKA (reference sequence). V lost 1 base and J 0 bases, leaving 13 bases between the germline ends. The CDR3 is made up of 16 amino acids. CDR3 DNA sequence: TGCAGTGCTAGAGTACAGGGCCCTTCCTCCTACAATGAGCAGTTCTTC. This translates into CSARVQGPSSYNEQFF.

The chain's CDR3 is CSVAKQGQIYEQYF. DNA of the CDR3: TGCAGCGTCGCGAAACAGGGCCAAATCTACGAGCAGTACTTC. The V gene is TRBV29-1, the J gene TRBJ2-7, with D possibly matching TRBD1 (6 bases). In germline, CDR1 is SQVTM, CDR2 ANQGSEA. With 6 bases removed from V and 3 bases from J, the gap between germline ends came to 18 bases. This CDR3 contains 14 residues.

This clonotype was recorded a few times. The chain uses TRBV20-1 and TRBJ1-1; TRBD1 is a possible D gene (6 bases). Trimming left V 6 bases short and J 1 base short, with 18 bases between. The CDR3 is made up of 15 amino acids. Germline V lookup: CDR1 DFQATT, CDR2 SNEGSKA (reference sequence). The CDR3 spells CSAGDRTSGNTEAFF. CDR3 nucleotide sequence: TGCAGTGCAGGAGACAGGACCTCGGGGAACACTGAAGCTTTCTTT.

This clonotype was counted between two and nine times. At one end the junction does not follow the germline gene, possibly because of a read error. This rearrangement joins TRBV12-3 or TRBV12-4 to TRBJ2-3; 11 bases match TRBD2. This CDR3 contains 15 residues. For the CDR3, the DNA is TGTGCCAGCAGTATAGCGGGAGGGATCACAGATACGCAGTATTTT. It specifies CASSIAGGITDTQYF.

This clonotype was found a few times. This chain connects TRBV5-1 to TRBJ2-7, with D tentatively TRBD2 (5 bases). Trimming left V 7 bases short and J 6 bases short, with 17 bases between. This CDR3 has 13 residues. Germline V gene sequence: CDR1 SGHRS, CDR2 YFSETQ. Here the CDR3 reads CASRPGTSSEQYF. The DNA of the CDR3 is TGCGCCAGCCGACCGGGAACGTCATCCGAGCAGTACTTC.

The V gene is TRBV15, the J gene TRBJ2-1; 7 bases are a match to TRBD1. The CDR3 extends over 14 amino acids. V was clipped by 1 base and J by 4 bases; unmatched bases: 1. Germline CDR1 is LNHNV and CDR2 is YYDKDF (reference sequence). This CDR3 reads CATSRGQGYNEQFF. CDR3 coding DNA: TGTGCCACCAGCAGAGGACAGGGTTACAATGAGCAGTTCTTC.

The J gene is TRBJ1-2, the V gene TRBV9; 7 bases are a match to TRBD1. The CDR3 has 13 residues. Germline V gene lookup returns CDR1 SGDLS and CDR2 YYNGEE. Losses at the gene ends were 5 bases for V and 3 bases for J; bases not matched to a gene: 4. The CDR3 reads CASSYGTDYGYTF. The CDR3 DNA sequence: TGTGCCAGCAGTTACGGGACAGACTATGGCTACACCTTC. Together with reference TRBV9 and TRBJ1-2, the CDR3 gives the full variable domain: DSGVTQTPKHLITATGQRVTLRCSPRSGDLSVYWYQQSLDQGLQFLIQYYNGEERAKGNILERFSAQQFPDLHSELNLSSLELGDSALYFCASSYGTDYGYTFGSGTRLTVV.

This clonotype was found a few times. The V call is TRBV7-2, the J call TRBJ2-1; tentatively, D is TRBD2 (5 bases). CDR1 is SGHTA and CDR2 is FQGNSA in the germline V gene. Trimming shortened V by 0 bases and J by 9 bases, and 9 bases separated the two germline ends. This CDR3 is built from 13 residues. The CDR3 here is CASSLAGAGEQFF. In DNA form, the CDR3 reads TGTGCCAGCAGCTTAGCGGGCGCGGGTGAGCAGTTCTTC.

This clonotype was observed a handful of times. The J gene is TRBJ2-7, the V gene TRBV5-1; D is unresolved. The germline CDR1 and CDR2 sequences are SGHRS and YFSETQ. CDR3 size: 13 residues. V was trimmed by 1 base and J by 3 bases, leaving 8 bases between them. Here the CDR3 reads CASSLSLNYEQYF. CDR3 nucleotides: TGCGCCAGCAGCTTGTCCTTGAACTACGAGCAGTACTTC.

This clonotype showed up just a few times. DNA for the CDR3: TGCGCCAGCAGCCAAGAAGTGCCGGGCTACAATGAGCAGTTCTTC. Translated, it gives CASSQEVPGYNEQFF. The chain couples TRBV4-3 to TRBJ2-1; D is uncertain. CDR1 LGHNA and CDR2 YSLEER come from the germline V gene. This CDR3 has 15 residues. With 0 bases removed from V and 3 bases from J, the gap between germline ends came to 9 bases.

The chain employs TRBV4-3 and TRBJ2-7, with D uncertain. V gave up 4 bases and J gave up 4 bases, with 11 bases separating them. Germline V gene data show CDR1 as LGHNA and CDR2 as YSLEER. The CDR3 consists of 13 residues. The CDR3 here is CASSPSKGYEQYF. The CDR3 DNA reads TGCGCCAGCAGCCCTAGTAAAGGATACGAGCAGTACTTC.

This chain joins TRBV7-2 and TRBJ2-5, with D perhaps matching TRBD1 (6 bases). Germline assignment: CDR1 SGHTA and CDR2 FQGNSA. CDR3 length equals 15 residues. Trimming left V 5 bases short and J 5 bases short, with 18 bases between. For the CDR3, the DNA is TGTGCCAGCAGCGCACAGACAGGTATCAGCGAGACCCAGTACTTC. Protein sequence: CASSAQTGISETQYF.

The gene calls are TRBV15 and TRBJ2-1; TRBD2 agrees at 11 bases. Germline lookup yields CDR1 LNHNV and CDR2 YYDKDF (reference sequence). There are 16 residues in the CDR3. J lost 6 bases, V lost 3 bases, and 7 bases had no gene match. CDR3 sequence: CATSSMRLAGSNEQFF. In DNA, the CDR3 is TGTGCCACCAGCAGCATGAGACTAGCGGGAAGCAATGAGCAGTTCTTC.